Below are 15 T cell receptor beta chains sequenced from a single sample in a study of cytomegalovirus exposure and HLA in healthy donors. The PCR ran on 60 Vbeta and 13 Jbeta primers. TCRdb's table, derived via immunoSEQ multiplex PCR, lists solely in-frame clones and lacks some. Here the sample spans roughly 180,000 clones, approximately 77% being singletons. The sequenced sample consisted of PBMCs. Source of these receptors: a female donor in good health and CMV-seronegative.

This chain uses TRBV28 with TRBJ1-2, with 9 bases that match TRBD1. In germline, CDR1 is MDHEN, CDR2 SYDVKM. After removal of 1 base from V and 6 bases from J, the junction contained 6 bases not matched to a gene. This CDR3 has 15 amino acids. The CDR3 loop is CASSLFQDRGHGYTF. DNA of the CDR3: TGTGCCAGCAGTTTATTTCAGGACAGGGGTCATGGCTACACCTTC.

This clone appeared a single time. The rearrangement joins TRBV4-2 to TRBJ2-3, with 7 bases matching TRBD2. The CDR3 is 17 residues long. V dropped 0 bases and J dropped 2; count of bases not matched to a gene: 8. In germline, CDR1 is LGHNA, CDR2 YNFKEQ. The CDR3 region has the DNA TGTGCCAGCAGCCAAGAGGTGTCTAGCGGACTCACAGATACGCAGTATTTT. It translates to CASSQEVSSGLTDTQYF.

This chain uses TRBV11-3 with TRBJ2-7; D may be TRBD1 (7 bases). V lost 1 base to trimming and J lost 6 bases, with 10 bases between them. From germline, CDR1 is SGHNT and CDR2 YENEEA. This CDR3 has 13 residues. Here the CDR3 DNA reads TGTGCCAGCAGCTTAGGCAGGGGGGCCGAGCAGTACTTC. Its protein product is CASSLGRGAEQYF.

In this sample, this clone turned up once. This chain connects TRBV7-2 to TRBJ2-7, with D possibly being TRBD1 (5 bases). From germline, CDR1 is SGHTA and CDR2 FQGNSA. This CDR3 comprises 15 residues. Trimming shortened V by 1 base and J by 6 bases, and 16 bases separated the two germline ends. As DNA, the CDR3 is TGTGCCAGCAGCTTAGAGGCAGGGTGGTCATCCGAGCAGTACTTC. It codes for CASSLEAGWSSEQYF.

This chain uses TRBV9 with TRBJ2-7; TRBD2 aligns across 9 bases. V was clipped by 2 bases and J by 1 base; unmatched bases: 4. In germline, CDR1 is SGDLS, CDR2 YYNGEE. The CDR3 consists of 15 residues. The CDR3 coding sequence is TGTGCCAGCAGCGTTGGCGGGGGGGGTTCCTACGAGCAGTACTTC. It translates to CASSVGGGGSYEQYF.

The chain joins TRBV6-1 to TRBJ1-1, with 7 bases aligning to TRBD1. V lost 1 base to trimming and J lost 4 bases; unmatched junction nucleotides: 15. Germline values: CDR1 MNHNS, CDR2 SASEGT. The CDR3 contains 18 residues. CDR3 protein: CASSEGELLGQYFTEAFF. The CDR3 DNA reads TGTGCCAGCAGTGAAGGGGAACTGCTGGGACAGTATTTCACTGAAGCTTTCTTT.

This chain links TRBV18 with TRBJ2-1, with 11 bases aligning to TRBD1. CDR3 size: 15 residues. J lost 10 bases, V lost 4 bases, and 9 bases had no gene match. From germline, CDR1 is KGHSH and CDR2 LQKENI. The DNA of the CDR3 is TGTGCCAGCTCACTCGGACAGGGGGCGAGTGCGGAGCAGTTCTTC. Translated: CASSLGQGASAEQFF.

The CDR3 loop reads CASSPNRGQAGTEAFF. The CDR3 DNA reads as TGTGCCAGCTCACCTAACAGGGGGCAGGCTGGGACTGAAGCTTTCTTT. The chain recombines TRBV18 with TRBJ1-1; 9 bases map to TRBD1. The CDR3 is 16 residues long. Germline lookup yields CDR1 KGHSH and CDR2 LQKENI. With 3 bases clipped from V and 5 bases from J, the junction kept 10 bases outside the gene matches. The variable domain in full, with the rest retrieved from reference TRBV18 and TRBJ1-1, is NAGVMQNPRHLVRRRGQEARLRCSPMKGHSHVYWYRQLPEEGLKFMVYLQKENIIDESGMPKERFSAEFPKEGPSILRIQQVVRGDSAAYFCASSPNRGQAGTEAFFGQGTRLTVV.

The chain couples TRBV27 to TRBJ2-3, with a possible D match to TRBD1 (6 bases). The CDR3 extends over 15 amino acids. Germline CDR1 MNHEY, CDR2 SMNVEV (reference sequence). Trimming cost V 2 bases and J 3 bases, with 12 bases left between them. The CDR3 reads CASSLIAGATDTQYF. The CDR3, as DNA: TGTGCCAGCAGTTTAATAGCAGGGGCGACAGATACGCAGTATTTT.

The chain combines TRBV7-3 with TRBJ2-7; 7 bases line up with TRBD1. Germline V gene sequence: CDR1 SGHTA, CDR2 FQGTGA. This CDR3 comprises 15 residues. V lost 5 bases to trimming and J lost 3 bases; unmatched junction nucleotides: 10. The CDR3 region is CASSLYSGQNYEQYF. In DNA form, the CDR3 reads TGTGCCAGCAGCCTCTATTCGGGACAGAACTACGAGCAGTACTTC.

The chain's CDR3 is CAWSVQGDQPQHF. As DNA, the CDR3 is TGTGCCTGGAGTGTACAGGGGGATCAGCCCCAGCATTTT. J is TRBJ1-5 and V is TRBV30; 8 nucleotides agree with TRBD1. This CDR3 is built from 13 residues. Germline loops: CDR1 GTSNPN, CDR2 SVGIG (reference sequence). Losses at the gene ends were 0 bases for V and 5 bases for J; bases not matched to a gene: 0.

The chain is built from TRBV9 and TRBJ2-5, with 10 bases that match TRBD1. The J call is doubtful: the DNA matches TRBJ2-7 better. This CDR3 comprises 14 residues. In germline, CDR1 is SGDLS, CDR2 YYNGEE. CDR3: CASNAGTGAYEQYF. The CDR3 DNA sequence: TGTGCCTCCAACGCGGGGACAGGGGCCTACGAGCAGTACTTC.

The V and J genes are TRBV6-4 and TRBJ2-1, with 14 bases fitting TRBD2. The V segment lost 3 bases and the J segment 5 bases; nucleotides outside the gene matches: 0. Germline values: CDR1 MRHNA, CDR2 SNTAGT. This CDR3 is 15 amino acids long. In nucleotides, the CDR3 is TGTGCCAGCAGTGAGGGACTAGCGGGAGACAATGAGCAGTTCTTC. This sequence encodes CASSEGLAGDNEQFF.

The CDR3 spells CASSQGSGGETQYF. CDR3 DNA sequence: TGCGCCAGCAGCCAAGGCTCTGGGGGGGAGACCCAGTACTTC. The rearrangement links TRBV4-3 to TRBJ2-5; TRBD2 is a possible D gene (6 bases). The CDR3 sequence is 14 residues long. The germline V gene has CDR1 LGHNA and CDR2 YSLEER. The V gene lost 1 base and the J gene lost 5 bases, with 11 bases spanning the gap.

The chain carries TRBV12-5 and TRBJ1-2; 7 bases line up with TRBD1. The germline gives CDR1 LGHNT, CDR2 FRNRAP. The CDR3 has 13 residues. V trimming: 2 bases; J trimming: 6 bases; junction bases outside the gene matches: 3. The CDR3 coding sequence is TGTGCTAGTGGTTTGCAGGGGGGAAATGGCTACACCTTC. Amino acid sequence: CASGLQGGNGYTF. Full variable domain (remainder filled in from reference TRBV12-5 and TRBJ1-2): DARVTQTPRHKVTEMGQEVTMRCQPILGHNTVFWYRQTMMQGLELLAYFRNRAPLDDSGMPKDRFSAEMPDATLATLKIQPSEPRDSAVYFCASGLQGGNGYTFGSGTRLTVV.